The rows below give T cell receptor beta chains drawn from one sample of a study of T cell changes during pregnancy in multiple sclerosis. Sequencing was performed with immunoSEQ multiplex PCR; in TCRdb, only in-frame clones are kept and a portion is missing. Of about 40,000 clones listed, 80% to 90% are singletons. The sample in question was peripheral blood, obtained in the first trimester of pregnancy. These receptors came from a female donor in good health, enrolled as a control in a pregnancy study. Each CDR3 is given with its conserved first and last residue. Fields, in order: D gene, clone size, J gene, V gene, CDR3 DNA, CDR3 protein. D genes are given only for firm matches. Size is omitted from some rows. Given values are once, few, many or a class for expanded clones.

>TRBD2|few|TRBJ2-5|TRBV6-1
TGTGCCAGCAGTGAGGGGGGGATCCTCCTAGCAGTTCCCCGCCAAGAGACCCAGTACTTC
CASSEGGILLAVPRQETQYF
>TRBD2|.|TRBJ2-1|TRBV7-3
TGTGCCAGCAGCCGGGGACTAGCGGGAAGGAATGAGCAGTTCTTC
CASSRGLAGRNEQFF
>TRBD1|.|TRBJ1-2|TRBV6-5
TGTGCCAGCAGTTACGCAGGGGGCGTAGAGGGCTACACCTTC
CASSYAGGVEGYTF
>TRBD2|.|TRBJ2-3|TRBV6-4
TGTGCCAGCAGTGGGCTAGCGGGAGAAGGTGAAGATACGCAGTATTTT
CASSGLAGEGEDTQYF
>.|.|TRBJ2-7|TRBV5-1
TGCGCCAGCATGGACAGCAGCTCCTACGAGCAGTACTTC
CASMDSSSYEQYF
>TRBD1|.|TRBJ2-7|TRBV5-6
TGTGCCAGCAGCGACGGACCTTACAGGGGGCTGAGGAACGAGCAGTACTTC
CASSDGPYRGLRNEQYF
>.|.|TRBJ2-3|TRBV6-5
TGTGCCAGCAGTCGAGGTGGGAGCGATACGCAGTATTTT
CASSRGGSDTQYF
>TRBD2|.|TRBJ2-5|TRBV4-2
TGTGCCAGCAGCCAAGCCGAGATAGCGGGAGAGACCCAGTACTTC
CASSQAEIAGETQYF
>.|.|TRBJ1-6|TRBV11-1
TGTGCCAGCAGCTCAGACAGAACAAATAATTCACCCCTCCACTTT
CASSSDRTNNSPLHF
>TRBD1|once|TRBJ1-2|TRBV2
TGTGCCAGCTGGAACCCCAAGGGACAGCACTATGGCTACACCTTC
CASWNPKGQHYGYTF
>.|.|TRBJ1-2|TRBV6-5
TGTGCCAGCAGATCGACAGCAGCCTATGGCTACACCTTC
CASRSTAAYGYTF
>.|.|TRBJ2-1|TRBV9
TGTGCCAGCAGCGTAGCTAAGAGTAGGGGGTACAATGAGCAGTTCTTC
CASSVAKSRGYNEQFF
>TRBD2|.|TRBJ2-7|TRBV7-2
TGTGCCAGCAGCCGTGGGGGGACTAGCGGGAGTTTTTACGAGCAGTACTTC
CASSRGGTSGSFYEQYF
>.|.|TRBJ2-5|TRBV30
TGTGCCTGGAGTGTAAAAGGGGGGGCCCAAGAGACCCAGTACTTC
CAWSVKGGAQETQYF
>.|.|TRBJ1-1|TRBV19
TGTGCCAGTAGTATTTGGTCAGATCCTAACACTGAAGCTTTCTTT
CASSIWSDPNTEAFF
>.|.|TRBJ2-7|TRBV2
TGTGCCAGCAGTGAGAGACTCTCCTTTCACGAGCAGTACTTC
CASSERLSFHEQYF
>TRBD1|.|TRBJ1-5|TRBV6-5
TGTGCCAGCAGAAGGACAGGTAATCAGCCCCAGCATTTT
CASRRTGNQPQHF
>TRBD1|.|TRBJ1-1|TRBV7-2
TGTGCCAGCAGCCTTCGACAGGGGGCGGGTGAAGCTTTCTTT
CASSLRQGAGEAFF
>.|.|TRBJ2-3|TRBV28
TGTGCCAGCAGTCCGACCCTGACCGGGGCAGATACGCAGTATTTT
CASSPTLTGADTQYF
>.|.|TRBJ1-5|TRBV6-1
TGTGCCAGCAGCCTTGAGACTGTGGGCAATCAGCCCCAGCATTTT
CASSLETVGNQPQHF
>.|.|TRBJ2-7|TRBV19
TGTGCCAGTAGTATAGATACTTACAGGGTCGAGCAGTACTTC
CASSIDTYRVEQYF
>TRBD1|.|TRBJ2-1|TRBV27
TGTGCCAGCAGGGGAAGACAGGGGGCAAATGAGCAGTTCTTC
CASRGRQGANEQFF
>TRBD1|.|TRBJ2-2|TRBV7-3
TGTGCCAGCGGGCGACCTCAGGGGGCCCCGAACACCGGGGAGCTGTTTTTT
CASGRPQGAPNTGELFF
>.|.|TRBJ2-3|TRBV27
TGTGCCAGCAGTCTTAAGGACTTGCGCACAGATACGCAGTATTTT
CASSLKDLRTDTQYF
>TRBD1|.|TRBJ1-1|TRBV27
TGTGCCAGCAGTTTACAGCTACAGGGGGCTGAAGCTTTCTTT
CASSLQLQGAEAFF
>.|.|TRBJ2-2|TRBV7-3
TGTGCCAGCAGCTTAATAGGAGGGGGCGTCACCGGGGAGCTGTTTTTT
CASSLIGGGVTGELFF
>.|.|TRBJ2-5|TRBV28
TGTGCCAGCAGTTTTCGGTATTGGAGCGTACCAGGGGCCCAGTACTTC
CASSFRYWSVPGAQYF
>TRBD2|.|TRBJ2-1|TRBV30
TGTGCCTGGAGTACTCCCCCCGGGACTAGCGGGGGTGAGCAGTTCTTC
CAWSTPPGTSGGEQFF
>.|.|TRBJ2-6|TRBV9
TGTGCCAGCAGCTTCCAACACTCTGGGGCCAACGTCCTGACTTTC
CASSFQHSGANVLTF
>TRBD1|.|TRBJ1-5|TRBV28
TGTGCCAGCAGTTTAGGACAGGGGATCAATCAGCCCCAGCATTTT
CASSLGQGINQPQHF
>TRBD1|.|TRBJ1-5|TRBV28
TGTGCCGGAGGACAGGGGCCTCGTCAGCCCCAGCATTTT
CAGGQGPRQPQHF
>.|.|TRBJ1-6|TRBV19
TGTGCCAGTAGTAAGCGAACGCCGGATTCACCCCTCCACTTT
CASSKRTPDSPLHF
>.|once|TRBJ1-2|TRBV5-6
TGTGCCAGCAGCCCCGGCGGGGGGCCCTCGGTTCGGGAGGGCTACACCTTC
CASSPGGGPSVREGYTF
>.|.|TRBJ2-6|TRBV9
TGTGCCAGCAGCGTAGCGGGGTCTGGGGCCAACGTCCTGACTTTC
CASSVAGSGANVLTF
>.|.|TRBJ1-1|TRBV5-1
TGCGCCAGCAGCTTGTTGGTGGGGATAGGGGTCACTGAAGCTTTCTTT
CASSLLVGIGVTEAFF
>.|.|TRBJ2-7|TRBV9
TGTGCCAGCAGCGAGAGTAGGGGCTCCTACGAGCAGTACTTC
CASSESRGSYEQYF
>.|.|TRBJ2-7|TRBV7-9
TGTGCCAGCAGCGTGACAGCCAGCTCCTACGAGCAGTACTTC
CASSVTASSYEQYF
>TRBD2|once|TRBJ2-5|TRBV2
TGTGCCAGCAGTGAACCGCGGCTAGCGGAAGAGACCCAGTACTTC
CASSEPRLAEETQYF
>.|.|TRBJ1-1|TRBV30
TGTGCCTGGAGAAAGGGGAGGGTGAACACTGAAGCTTTCTTT
CAWRKGRVNTEAFF
>.|.|TRBJ1-2|TRBV6-5
TGTGCCAGCAGTTTTTCGGCAGGGGAGTTCTATGGCTACACCTTC
CASSFSAGEFYGYTF
>TRBD2|.|TRBJ2-3|TRBV4-2
TGTGCCAGCAGCCCCTTGGGTCTAGCGGGGGGAACAGATACGCAGTATTTT
CASSPLGLAGGTDTQYF
>.|few|TRBJ2-3|TRBV7-3
TGTGCCAGCAGCGACTCGGGACTGACAGATACGCAGTATTTT
CASSDSGLTDTQYF
>.|.|TRBJ1-5|TRBV11-2
TGTGCCAGCAGCTCGGGAGTTGGGCCCCAGCATTTT
CASSSGVGPQHF
>TRBD2|.|TRBJ2-7|TRBV11-2
TGTGCCAGCAGCTTAGAGGCGGGAGGGTCCTACGAGCAGTACTTC
CASSLEAGGSYEQYF
>.|.|TRBJ2-7|TRBV10-1
TGCGCCAGCAGCGACAGGAACCCTACCTACGAGCAGTACTTC
CASSDRNPTYEQYF